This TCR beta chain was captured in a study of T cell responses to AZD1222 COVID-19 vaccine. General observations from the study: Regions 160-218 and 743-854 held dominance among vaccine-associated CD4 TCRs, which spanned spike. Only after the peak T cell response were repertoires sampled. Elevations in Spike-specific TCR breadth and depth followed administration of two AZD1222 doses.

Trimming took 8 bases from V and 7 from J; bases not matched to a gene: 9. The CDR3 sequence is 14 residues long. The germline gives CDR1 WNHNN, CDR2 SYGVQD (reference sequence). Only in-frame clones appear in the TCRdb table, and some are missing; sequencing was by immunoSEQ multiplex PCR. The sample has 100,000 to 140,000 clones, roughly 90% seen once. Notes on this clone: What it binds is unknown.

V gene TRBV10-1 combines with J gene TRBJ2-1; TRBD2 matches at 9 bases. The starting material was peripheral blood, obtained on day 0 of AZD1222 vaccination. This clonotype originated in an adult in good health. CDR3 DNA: TGCGCCAGCGTGGGGTGCGGGAGGGGAAATGAGCAGTTCTTC. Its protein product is CASVGCGRGNEQFF.